These 15 T cell receptor beta chains came from one sample sequenced in a study of T cell repertoires in cytomegalovirus infection. The antigens of these receptors remain unknown. TCRdb used MiXCR to reprocess the reads, holding one entry per CDR3 protein. Counted here are about 830,000 distinct CDR3 sequences, approximately 30% occurring once; the ten biggest clones make up roughly an eighth. This sample comprised cultured CD8+ T cells from PBMCs, obtained from culture after CMV antigen stimulation. These receptors all come from a human donor in good health (CMV status not recorded). Some clones in this sample may be carry-over from other donors' samples.

The V gene is TRBV19, the J gene TRBJ1-4; D remains ambiguous. Looked up from germline, CDR1 is LNHDA and CDR2 is SQIVND (reference sequence). V was pared by 8 bases and J by 6 bases, with 16 bases between. The length of the CDR3 is 14 residues. CDR3 sequence reads: CASLDGTNHEKLFF. CDR3 in DNA: TGTGCCAGTCTCGACGGAACAAACCATGAAAAACTGTTTTTT.

Regarding this clonotype: This may be a read error: a much more frequent sequence differs by one nucleotide. The CDR3 sequence is CASSPDRDQETQYF. Here the CDR3 DNA reads TGTGCCAGCAGCCCGGACAGGGACCAAGAGACCCAGTACTTC. The chain couples TRBV13 to TRBJ2-5, with TRBD1 matching over 8 bases. The V gene's germline CDR1 is PRHDT and CDR2 FYEKMQ (reference sequence). The CDR3 is 14 amino acids. The trim removed 5 bases at V and 0 bases at J, leaving 2 bases unmatched.

This clonotype turned up a few times. The chain combines TRBV25-1 with TRBJ1-1; no definite D call. Germline values: CDR1 MGHDK, CDR2 SYGVNS. The CDR3 has 15 amino acids. The V end was cut by 0 bases, the J end by 4 bases, with 12 bases between. The CDR3 protein is CASSEYAPLGTEAFF. As DNA, the CDR3 is TGTGCCAGCAGTGAATATGCACCACTCGGCACTGAAGCTTTCTTT. Full variable domain (rest looked up from reference TRBV25-1 and TRBJ1-1): EADIYQTPRYLVIGTGKKITLECSQTMGHDKMYWYQQDPGMELHLIHYSYGVNSTEKGDLSSESTVSRIRTEHFPLTLESARPSHTSQYLCASSEYAPLGTEAFFGQGTRLTVV.

This clonotype was recorded a few times. This rearrangement joins TRBV5-6 to TRBJ2-2; TRBD1 matches at 10 bases. CDR1 is SGHDT and CDR2 is YYEEEE in the germline V gene. The CDR3 sequence is 17 residues long. The V and J ends lost 5 bases and 6 bases, in that order; junction bases with no gene match: 13. The CDR3 DNA reads TGTGCCAGCAGATTTGGGACAGGGGTTCTCTATTCCGGGGAGCTGTTTTTT. Translated: CASRFGTGVLYSGELFF. Drawing the rest from reference TRBV5-6 and TRBJ2-2, the complete variable domain is DAGVTQSPTHLIKTRGQQVTLRCSPKSGHDTVSWYQQALGQGPQFIFQYYEEEERQRGNFPDRFSGHQFPNYSSELNVNALLLGDSALYLCASRFGTGVLYSGELFFGEGSRLTVL.

The chain couples TRBV13 to TRBJ2-1; D possibly corresponds to TRBD2 (6 bases). Germline-derived CDR1 and CDR2 are PRHDT and FYEKMQ (reference sequence). With 5 bases removed from V and 7 bases from J, the gap between germline ends came to 18 bases. CDR3 length equals 15 residues. The CDR3 region is CASSPEGQYRNEQFF. The CDR3 nucleotides are TGTGCCAGCAGCCCGGAGGGCCAATACCGGAATGAGCAGTTCTTC. Combining the CDR3 with reference TRBV13 and TRBJ2-1 gives the whole variable domain AAGVIQSPRHLIKEKRETATLKCYPIPRHDTVYWYQQGPGQDPQFLISFYEKMQSDKGSIPDRFSAQQFSDYHSELNMSSLELGDSALYFCASSPEGQYRNEQFFGPGTRLTVL.

V gene TRBV20-1 combines with J gene TRBJ2-1; D is unclear. Trimming stripped 0 bases from V and 3 bases from J, with 21 bases between. This CDR3 is built from 18 residues. Germline CDR1 reads DFQATT; CDR2 reads SNEGSKA (reference sequence). CDR3 residues: CSARDQRFGPVNYNEQFF. The CDR3 DNA is TGCAGTGCTAGAGATCAGAGGTTCGGTCCTGTTAACTACAATGAGCAGTTCTTC.

This clonotype was counted only a few times. The V call is TRBV6-5, the J call TRBJ1-2; D possibly corresponds to TRBD1 (6 bases). Germline-derived CDR1 and CDR2 are MNHEY and SVGAGI. Trimming took 2 bases from V and 6 from J, leaving 19 bases between them. The CDR3 length is 16 residues. The CDR3 region has the DNA TGTGCCAGCAGTTACGCGTTTTTCGGGGACAATGATGGCTACACCTTC. It is translated as CASSYAFFGDNDGYTF.

In this sample, this clonotype turned up a few times. The genes are TRBV7-9 and TRBJ1-2, with D uncertain. V was shortened by 3 bases and J by 6 bases, with 8 bases between the two germline ends. The CDR3 runs to 12 residues. The germline gives CDR1 SEHNR, CDR2 FQNEAQ (reference sequence). The CDR3 loop reads CASSFFGDGYTF. The CDR3 region has the DNA TGTGCCAGCAGCTTTTTTGGGGATGGCTACACCTTC.

This clonotype came up many times. V and J are TRBV7-8 and TRBJ2-7, with 9 nucleotides matching TRBD1. Looked up from germline, CDR1 is SGHVS and CDR2 is FQNEAQ. The V and J ends lost 4 bases and 0 bases, in that order; junction bases with no gene match: 10. The CDR3 totals 17 residues. The CDR3 bases are TGTGCCAGCAGCTCCGGGACAGGGCCCGGGAGCTCCTACGAGCAGTACGTC. Protein sequence: CASSSGTGPGSSYEQYV.

A few counts support this clonotype. The CDR3 region is CASSLAPQEAQETQYF. The DNA for the CDR3 is TGTGCCAGCAGCTTAGCCCCACAGGAGGCGCAAGAGACCCAGTACTTC. V gene TRBV7-9 combines with J gene TRBJ2-5; either TRBD1 or TRBD2 may supply D (5 bases each). The CDR3 consists of 16 residues. V dropped 0 bases and J dropped 2 bases, with 13 bases sitting between them. Per germline, CDR1 SEHNR and CDR2 FQNEAQ (reference sequence).

This clonotype was counted between two and nine times. The chain uses TRBV12-5 and TRBJ1-1, with D unclear. V was pared by 2 bases and J by 4 bases, with 11 bases between. Germline assignment: CDR1 LGHNT and CDR2 FRNRAP. The CDR3 totals 14 residues. CDR3 in DNA: TGTGCTAGTGGTTTGAAAGCCGGGCTCACTGAAGCTTTCTTT. Its protein product is CASGLKAGLTEAFF.

This clonotype turned up a few times. The rearrangement links TRBV11-2 to TRBJ2-1, with D unresolved. Germline assignment: CDR1 SGHAT and CDR2 FQNNGV. The CDR3 spans 13 residues. V was shortened by 3 bases and J by 3 bases, with 6 bases between the two germline ends. This CDR3 is CASSLWVYNEQFF. DNA of the CDR3: TGTGCCAGCAGCTTGTGGGTCTACAATGAGCAGTTCTTC.

The genes are TRBV6-2 or TRBV6-3 and TRBJ1-5; D may be TRBD1 (5 bases). Germline V CDR1 and CDR2: MNHEY, SVGEGT. The CDR3 consists of 17 residues. The germline V and J ends were trimmed by 5 bases and 3 bases, with 20 bases remaining between them. In DNA form, the CDR3 reads TGTGCCAGCAGTATCACGGGACGTTGGGGCAACAATCAGCCCCAGCATTTT. It is translated as CASSITGRWGNNQPQHF.

This chain uses TRBV12-3 or TRBV12-4 with TRBJ2-3; TRBD2 is a possible D gene (5 bases). This CDR3 comprises 14 residues. V gave up 3 bases and J gave up 4 bases, with 11 bases separating them. The CDR3 sequence: CASSFRRAPDTQYF. The CDR3 DNA sequence: TGTGCCAGCAGTTTTAGGCGGGCCCCAGATACGCAGTATTTT.

This clonotype was seen many times. DNA of the CDR3: TGTGCCAGCAGAAACTACAATGAGCAGTTCTTC. Translation gives CASRNYNEQFF. The gene calls are TRBV7-2 and TRBJ2-1; the D is unclear. The length of the CDR3 is 11 residues. The germline V gene encodes CDR1 SGHTA and CDR2 FQGNSA. Trimming shortened V by 6 bases and J by 3 bases, and 3 bases separated the two germline ends.